This entry is about one TCR beta chain. As yet, its antigen is unknown. The data are from a study of graft-versus-host responses after intestinal transplantation. Study at large: Anti-thymocyte globulin induction preceded two to three years of tacrolimus and steroid maintenance in all recipients. Study-level findings and limits: Detection of GvH clones occurred in recipient marrow, and some had their first appearance in ileum or blood. Clonal ratios of graft-versus-host to host-versus-graft in allografts were high for patients exhibiting graft-donor T cell macrochimerism. Peak circulating GvH clone levels were associated with early post-transplant HvG declines.

Clones were read by immunoSEQ multiplex PCR, and TCRdb kept only the in-frame ones, dropping some. The sample shows approximately 89,000 clones, 90% to 95% of them seen only once. This specimen was unstimulated CD4+ T cells sorted from spleen or lymph node cells, taken before intestinal transplant. The origin of this receptor is a human donor who received an intestinal transplant.

CDR3 DNA sequence: TGCGCCAGCAGCCGCGGGACTCAAGAGACCCAGTACTTC. The encoded protein is CASSRGTQETQYF. This chain connects TRBV5-1 to TRBJ2-5; possible D gene TRBD2, 6 bases. Trimming took off 4 bases at V and 2 bases at J, with 9 bases between the two ends. CDR3 size: 13 residues. CDR1 is SGHRS, CDR2 YFSETQ, per germline.